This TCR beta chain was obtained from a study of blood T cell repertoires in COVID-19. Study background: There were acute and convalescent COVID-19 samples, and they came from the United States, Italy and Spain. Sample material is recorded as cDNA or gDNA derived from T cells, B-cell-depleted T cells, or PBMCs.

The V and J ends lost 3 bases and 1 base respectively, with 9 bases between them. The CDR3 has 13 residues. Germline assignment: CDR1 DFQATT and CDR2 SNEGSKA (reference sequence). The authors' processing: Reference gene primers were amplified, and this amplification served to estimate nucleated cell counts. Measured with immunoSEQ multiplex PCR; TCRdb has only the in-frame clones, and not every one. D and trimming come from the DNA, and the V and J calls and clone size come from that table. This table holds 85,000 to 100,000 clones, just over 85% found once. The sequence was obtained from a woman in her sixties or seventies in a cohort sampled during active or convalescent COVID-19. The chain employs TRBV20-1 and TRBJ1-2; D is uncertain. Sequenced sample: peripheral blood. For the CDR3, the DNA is TGCAGTGCTAGTTCTCACATTAACTATGGCTACACCTTC. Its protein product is CSASSHINYGYTF.